This T cell receptor beta chain was profiled in a study of tissue T cells after allogeneic stem cell transplantation. The germline gives CDR1 KGHTA, CDR2 FQNQQP. The CDR3 runs to 15 residues. Time point: mouse harvest day 7 after allogeneic transplant. Each mouse received 10^7 T-cell-depleted marrow cells plus 10^6 splenic CD5+ T cells by tail vein. TCRbeta CDR3 was sequenced at survey depth with template counts. Method: immunoSEQ multiplex PCR; TCRdb's copy keeps in-frame clones and lacks some. Here the sample spans about 8,700 clones, 35% to 50% being singletons. Study observations and caveats: Blood and spleen captured only part of the tissue TCR repertoire. TCR repertoires tracked anatomic similarity, regardless of disease or transplant status.

Turning to this clone: Its antigen is still unknown. Gene and germline names: mouse. Read coverage stops 1 residue before the CDR3 terminus; the germline J gene supplies the remainder.

V and J are TRBV23 and TRBJ2-3; the table assigns TRBD2, which was not confirmed against the DNA. Sequencing was performed on skin. The sequence derives from a female BALB/c mouse given C57BL/6 T cells with graft-versus-host disease after an allogeneic hematopoietic cell transplant. The sequenced CDR3 bases are TGCTCCAGCACTCAACTGGGGTCTAGTGCAGAAACGCTGTAT. As protein: CSSTQLGSSAETLY. In full, the CDR3 reads CSSTQLGSSAETLYF.